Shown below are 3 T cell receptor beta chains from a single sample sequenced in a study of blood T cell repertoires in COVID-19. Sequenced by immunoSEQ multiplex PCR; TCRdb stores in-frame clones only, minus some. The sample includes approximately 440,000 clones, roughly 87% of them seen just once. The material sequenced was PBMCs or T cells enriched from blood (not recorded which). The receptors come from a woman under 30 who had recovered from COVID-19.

The CDR3 reads CASSLGQLIVNTEAFF. The CDR3 DNA reads as TGTGCCAGCAGTTTGGGACAGCTTATTGTGAACACTGAAGCTTTCTTT. The chain has TRBV28 and TRBJ1-1; TRBD1 aligns across 7 bases. The germline gives CDR1 MDHEN, CDR2 SYDVKM. V trimming: 3 bases; J trimming: 0 bases; junction bases outside the gene matches: 7. This CDR3 comprises 16 residues.

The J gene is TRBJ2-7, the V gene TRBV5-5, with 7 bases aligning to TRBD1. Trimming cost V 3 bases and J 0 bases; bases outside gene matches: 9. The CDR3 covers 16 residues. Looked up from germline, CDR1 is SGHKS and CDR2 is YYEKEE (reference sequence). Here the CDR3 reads CASSSLTWTGSYEQYF. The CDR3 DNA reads TGTGCCAGCAGCTCCCTAACTTGGACAGGCTCCTACGAGCAGTACTTC. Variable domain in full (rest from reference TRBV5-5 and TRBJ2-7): DAGVTQSPTHLIKTRGQQVTLRCSPISGHKSVSWYQQVLGQGPQFIFQYYEKEERGRGNFPDRFSARQFPNYSSELNVNALLLGDSALYLCASSSLTWTGSYEQYFGPGTRLTVT.

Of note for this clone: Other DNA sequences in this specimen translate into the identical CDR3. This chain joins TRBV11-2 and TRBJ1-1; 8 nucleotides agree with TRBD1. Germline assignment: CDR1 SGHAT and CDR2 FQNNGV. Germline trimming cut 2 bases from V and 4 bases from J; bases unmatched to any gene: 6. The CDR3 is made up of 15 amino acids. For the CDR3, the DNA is TGTGCCAGCAGCTTACGACAGGGGTCCTCCACTGAAGCTTTCTTT. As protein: CASSLRQGSSTEAFF.